In its sample, the clone carrying this T cell receptor (beta chain) was seen a few times. Its specificity is not known. CDR1 is ENHRY, CDR2 SYGVKD, per germline. The length of the CDR3 is 14 residues. Trimming took off 3 bases at V and 6 bases at J, with 14 bases between the two ends. The data stem from a study of CD8+CD57+ T cells in acquired aplastic anemia. The overall study: DNA recovered from sorted CD4+ and CD8+ cells had a mean of 3.2 ug. Study findings and constraints: Any difference that existed in CD8+ Simpson's diversity between patients and controls was not significant. In common between the patients and the controls were approximately 28 CD8+ CDR3 sequences.

The use of genomic DNA as template underpinned the TCR beta VDJ and CDR3 profiling. TCRdb fed the reads into MiXCR, producing one record per CDR3 protein. The sample consists of approximately 270,000 distinct CDR3 sequences, 50% to 70% of them appearing once. Sequenced sample: sorted CD4+, CD8+, or CD8+CD57+ T cells (not recorded which) from PBMCs. The rearrangement joins TRBV10-3 to TRBJ1-1; D is undetermined. The clonotype comes from a human donor with severe aplastic anemia or a healthy control (not recorded which). CDR3 in amino acids: CAISDHRHAAEAFF. CDR3 in DNA: TGTGCCATCAGTGACCACCGACACGCTGCTGAAGCTTTCTTT.